These 17 T cell receptor beta chains were all obtained from the same sample, sequenced in a study of monozygotic twins with inflammatory bowel disease. TCRdb re-called the 5' RACE reads and gives one entry per CDR3 protein, without DNA. This table holds more than 300,000 distinct CDR3 sequences. The source material was blood. The receptors stem from a human donor with ulcerative colitis or Crohn's disease, or a healthy co-twin of an affected twin (not recorded which).

This rearrangement joins TRBV25-1 to TRBJ1-1. This CDR3 spans 15 amino acids. Germline V gives CDR1 MGHDK, CDR2 SYGVNS. CDR3 region: CASSELRSGNTEAFF.

The J gene is TRBJ2-1, the V gene TRBV7-2; TCRdb selects TRBD2, and the lack of DNA leaves this call unchecked. The CDR3 is 16 residues long. Germline V gives CDR1 SGHTA, CDR2 FQGNSA. The CDR3 protein is CASSPRTSGGAREQFF.

J is TRBJ2-7 and V is TRBV5-6; the TCRdb D gene call, TRBD1, has no DNA to confirm it. The germline CDR1 and CDR2 sequences are SGHDT and YYEEEE. This CDR3 has 16 residues. The CDR3 sequence: CASSPRIGTENHEQYF.

This chain's CDR3 is CASSRQGFNSPLHF. This sequence joins TRBV12-3 or TRBV12-4 and TRBJ1-6; TCRdb's assignment of TRBD1 cannot be checked, as there is no DNA. The CDR3 runs to 14 residues.

The chain combines TRBV24-1 with TRBJ2-2; TCRdb calls TRBD2, which cannot be checked without DNA. This CDR3 is 18 amino acids long. Germline assignment: CDR1 KGHDR and CDR2 SFDVKD. The chain's CDR3 is CATSDVKIPGLDTGELFF.

CDR3 amino acids: CASSLRGAGEQFF. V and J are TRBV7-9 and TRBJ2-1; TCRdb gives TRBD1 as the D gene, but with no DNA this cannot be confirmed. Per germline, CDR1 SEHNR and CDR2 FQNEAQ (reference sequence). This CDR3 is 13 amino acids long.

CDR3 in amino acids: CASSQDGGPRGKNIQYF. This chain joins TRBV4-1 and TRBJ2-4; TCRdb outputs TRBD2, but without DNA this stays unchecked. The CDR3 spans 17 residues. CDR1 is MGHRA and CDR2 is YSYEKL in the germline V gene.

V usage is TRBV4-2 and J usage is TRBJ2-7; checking the TCRdb D call of TRBD2 is not possible without DNA. Germline V gene lookup returns CDR1 LGHNA and CDR2 YNFKEQ. CDR3 length: 15 residues. CDR3 protein: CASSDYGLAIYEQYF.

The chain joins TRBV6-5 to TRBJ2-7. CDR3 length equals 13 residues. Germline V lookup: CDR1 MNHEY, CDR2 SVGAGI. The chain's CDR3 is CASRPGLIYEQYF.

The genes are TRBV12-3 or TRBV12-4 and TRBJ1-2; TCRdb designates TRBD1, a call that cannot be tested without DNA. CDR3 size: 13 residues. This CDR3 is CASRVQGDYGYTF.

This chain links TRBV18 with TRBJ2-3; TCRdb names TRBD1, which stays unverified in the absence of DNA. From germline, CDR1 is KGHSH and CDR2 LQKENI. The CDR3 is 14 residues long. The CDR3 sequence is CASSPKGAEGTQYF. The full variable domain, rest sourced from reference TRBV18 and TRBJ2-3, is NAGVMQNPRHLVRRRGQEARLRCSPMKGHSHVYWYRQLPEEGLKFMVYLQKENIIDESGMPKERFSAEFPKEGPSILRIQQVVRGDSAAYFCASSPKGAEGTQYFGPGTRLTVL.

This chain uses TRBV13 with TRBJ2-1; TCRdb selects TRBD1, and the lack of DNA leaves this call unchecked. The CDR3 has 15 amino acids. Germline CDR1 and CDR2: PRHDT and FYEKMQ (reference sequence). The chain's CDR3 is CASSSWWGGNNEQFF.

The chain recombines TRBV11-2 with TRBJ1-5; TCRdb reports TRBD1, a call that lacks DNA to check it against. This CDR3 comprises 19 residues. Per the germline V gene, CDR1 is SGHAT and CDR2 is FQNNGV. This CDR3 is CASSRGAPGQEISNQPQHF.

The CDR3 loop is CASRPGWENTEAFF. The chain has TRBV7-8 and TRBJ1-1; TCRdb indicates TRBD1, and absent DNA this call remains unverified. The CDR3 has 14 amino acids. Per germline, CDR1 SGHVS and CDR2 FQNEAQ.

The chain employs TRBV6-5 and TRBJ2-7; TCRdb designates TRBD1, a call that cannot be tested without DNA. Germline lookup yields CDR1 MNHEY and CDR2 SVGAGI. This CDR3 region has 13 residues. The CDR3 loop reads CASSSSLTYEQYF.

The CDR3: CASSQVSQGLNSPLHF. This chain uses TRBV4-2 with TRBJ1-6; the D call from TCRdb, TRBD1, cannot be confirmed without DNA. Germline lookup yields CDR1 LGHNA and CDR2 YNFKEQ. The CDR3 loop spans 16 amino acids.

V and J are TRBV9 and TRBJ1-1; TCRdb's D call, TRBD1, is unchecked because there is no DNA. The CDR3 covers 15 residues. Germline assignment: CDR1 SGDLS and CDR2 YYNGEE. CDR3: CASSAGGTSGTEAFF.